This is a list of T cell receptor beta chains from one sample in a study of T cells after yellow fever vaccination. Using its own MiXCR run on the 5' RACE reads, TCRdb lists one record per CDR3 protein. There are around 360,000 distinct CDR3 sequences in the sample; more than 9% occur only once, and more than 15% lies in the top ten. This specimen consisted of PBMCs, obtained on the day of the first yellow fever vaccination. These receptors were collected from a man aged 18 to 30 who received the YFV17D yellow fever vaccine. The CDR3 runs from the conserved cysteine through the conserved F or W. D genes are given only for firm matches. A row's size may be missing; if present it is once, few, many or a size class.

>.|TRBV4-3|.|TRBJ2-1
CASSQGRGEQFF
TGCGCCAGCAGCCAAGGCAGAGGGGAGCAGTTCTTC
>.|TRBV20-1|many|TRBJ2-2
CSARENTGELFF
TGCAGTGCTAGAGAGAACACCGGGGAGCTGTTTTTT
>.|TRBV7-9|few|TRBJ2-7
CASSPVYSYEQYF
TGTGCCAGCAGCCCCGTTTACAGCTACGAGCAGTACTTC
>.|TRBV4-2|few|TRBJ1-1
CASSRLRDAPEAFF
TGTGCCAGCAGCCGTTTACGGGACGCCCCTGAAGCTTTCTTT
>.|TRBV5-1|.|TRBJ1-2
CASSLEGVAGYTF
TGCGCCAGCAGCTTGGAAGGGGTGGCTGGCTACACCTTC
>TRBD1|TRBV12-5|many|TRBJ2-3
CASGPNRGGTDTQYF
TGTGCTAGTGGTCCTAACAGGGGAGGCACAGATACGCAGTATTTT
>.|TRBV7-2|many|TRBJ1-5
CASSSTAPDPQPQHF
TGTGCCAGCAGCTCAACGGCGCCGGACCCGCAGCCCCAGCATTTT
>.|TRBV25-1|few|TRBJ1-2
CASSDYGTDHYGYTF
TGTGCCAGCAGTGATTATGGGACCGACCATTATGGCTACACCTTC
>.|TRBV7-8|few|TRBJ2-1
CASGNGSYNEQFF
TGTGCCAGCGGCAATGGGTCCTACAATGAGCAGTTCTTC
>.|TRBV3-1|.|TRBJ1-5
CASSQVLRQPQHF
TGTGCCAGCAGCCAAGTATTGCGCCAGCCCCAGCATTTT
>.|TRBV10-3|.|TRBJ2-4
CAISVGQSTDIQYF
TGTGCCATCAGTGTAGGACAGTCCACGGACATTCAGTACTTC
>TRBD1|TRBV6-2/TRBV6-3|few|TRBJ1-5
CASSSGRDRENQPQHF
TGTGCCAGCAGCTCAGGCCGGGACAGGGAGAATCAGCCCCAGCATTTT
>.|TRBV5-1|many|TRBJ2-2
CASSLGGTGELFF
TGCGCCAGCAGCTTGGGGGGGACCGGGGAGCTGTTTTTT
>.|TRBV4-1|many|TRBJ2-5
CASSQGGLETQYF
TGCGCCAGCAGCCAAGGGGGGCTAGAGACCCAGTACTTC
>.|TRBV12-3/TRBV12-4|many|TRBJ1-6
CASSLPRPNSPLHF
TGTGCCAGCAGTTTACCAAGACCTAATTCACCCCTCCACTTT
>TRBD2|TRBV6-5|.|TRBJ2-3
CASSFTGTSGADTQYF
TGTGCCAGCAGTTTTACCGGGACTAGCGGGGCAGATACGCAGTATTTT
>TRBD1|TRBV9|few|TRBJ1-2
CASSPGQGGYTF
TGTGCCAGCAGCCCGGGACAGGGGGGCTACACCTTC
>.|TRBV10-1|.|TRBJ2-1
CASSGSLLALNNEQFF
TGCGCCAGCAGTGGAAGTTTGCTAGCGCTAAACAATGAGCAGTTCTTC
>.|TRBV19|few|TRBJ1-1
CASMGGEGTEAFF
TGTGCCAGTATGGGGGGGGAGGGCACTGAAGCTTTCTTT
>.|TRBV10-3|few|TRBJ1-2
CAISVEGAGGYTF
TGTGCCATCAGTGTTGAGGGCGCGGGCGGCTACACCTTC
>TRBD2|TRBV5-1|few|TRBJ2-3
CASSLASGGLVDTQYF
TGCGCCAGCAGCTTGGCTAGCGGGGGCCTAGTTGATACGCAGTATTTT
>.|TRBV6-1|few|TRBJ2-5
CASRMRAPQETQYF
TGTGCCAGCAGAATGCGAGCCCCCCAAGAGACCCAGTACTTC
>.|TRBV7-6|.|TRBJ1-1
CASSLGGRVNTEAFF
TGTGCCAGCAGCTTAGGGGGCAGGGTGAACACTGAAGCTTTCTTT
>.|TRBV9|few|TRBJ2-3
CASSVGQSTVTDTQYF
TGTGCCAGCAGCGTAGGTCAGTCTACGGTCACAGATACGCAGTATTTT
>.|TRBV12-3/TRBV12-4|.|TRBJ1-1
CASSFSDFEAFF
TGTGCCAGCAGTTTCTCCGACTTTGAAGCTTTCTTT
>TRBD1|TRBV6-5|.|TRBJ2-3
CASSYTDRAPSGTDTQYF
TGTGCCAGCAGTTACACAGACAGGGCCCCATCGGGGACAGATACGCAGTATTTT
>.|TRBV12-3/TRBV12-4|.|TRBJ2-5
CASSPMGGQETQYF
TGTGCCAGCAGTCCCATGGGGGGACAAGAGACCCAGTACTTC
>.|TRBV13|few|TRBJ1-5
CASSQTGSDQPQHF
TGTGCCAGCAGCCAGACGGGAAGCGATCAGCCCCAGCATTTT
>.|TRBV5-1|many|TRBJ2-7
CASSPRLTGYEQYF
TGCGCCAGCAGCCCCCGCTTAACTGGCTACGAGCAGTACTTC
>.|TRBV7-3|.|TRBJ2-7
CASTLDPVRAYEQYF
TGTGCCAGCACCCTCGACCCCGTAAGGGCCTACGAGCAGTACTTC
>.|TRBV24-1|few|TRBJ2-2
CATGSPGKAGELFF
TGTGCCACGGGCTCCCCAGGGAAGGCCGGGGAGCTGTTTTTT
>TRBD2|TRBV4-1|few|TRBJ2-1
CASSHPGLAGNEQFF
TGCGCCAGCAGCCACCCTGGACTAGCGGGGAATGAGCAGTTCTTC
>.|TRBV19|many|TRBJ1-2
CASSIPGEDGYTF
TGTGCCAGTAGTATACCCGGGGAGGATGGCTACACCTTC
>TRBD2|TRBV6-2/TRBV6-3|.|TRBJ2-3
CASGLLAFASDTQYF
TGTGCCAGCGGTTTACTAGCGTTCGCTTCAGATACGCAGTATTTT
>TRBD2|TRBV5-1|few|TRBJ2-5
CASSSGGSGETQYF
TGCGCCAGCAGCTCAGGTGGTAGCGGGGAGACCCAGTACTTC
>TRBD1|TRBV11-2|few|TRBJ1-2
CASRYSTGIGYTF
TGTGCCAGCAGGTACTCGACAGGGATTGGCTACACCTTC
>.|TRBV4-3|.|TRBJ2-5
CASSQDGASVQETQYF
TGCGCCAGCAGCCAAGATGGGGCTAGCGTCCAAGAGACCCAGTACTTC
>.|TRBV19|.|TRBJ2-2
CASNEQGVGELFF
TGTGCCAGTAATGAACAGGGAGTCGGGGAGCTGTTTTTT
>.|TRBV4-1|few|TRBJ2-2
CASRPTGSGELFF
TGCGCCAGCAGGCCTACAGGCTCCGGGGAGCTGTTTTTT
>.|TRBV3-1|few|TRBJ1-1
CASSQVGVGMNTEAFF
TGTGCCAGCAGCCAAGTAGGGGTTGGGATGAACACTGAAGCTTTCTTT
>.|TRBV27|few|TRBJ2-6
CASSFQASGANVLTF
TGTGCCAGCAGTTTTCAGGCCTCTGGGGCCAACGTCCTGACTTTC
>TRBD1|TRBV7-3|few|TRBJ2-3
CASSSQGVGDTQYF
TGTGCCAGCAGCTCGCAGGGGGTGGGAGATACGCAGTATTTT
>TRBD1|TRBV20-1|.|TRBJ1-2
CSAPGQGFYGYTF
TGCAGTGCTCCGGGACAGGGATTCTATGGCTACACCTTC
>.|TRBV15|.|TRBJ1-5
CATSRGGVQPQHF
TGTGCCACCAGCAGAGGGGGGGTTCAGCCCCAGCATTTT
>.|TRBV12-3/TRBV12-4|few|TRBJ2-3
CASSRDGGTDTQYF
TGTGCCAGCAGTAGGGACGGCGGCACAGATACGCAGTATTTT